The clone carrying this TCR beta chain was counted ten times or more. Its antigen is still unknown. The data derive from a study of T cells in Graves' hyperthyroidism and ophthalmopathy. Patients were excluded for uncontrolled infection, other autoimmune disease, pregnancy or lactation. Thyroid ultrasound and orbital computed tomography, with clinical symptoms and serum thyroxine and TRAb, informed diagnoses. Points from the study as a whole: The blood repertoire included most of the expanded thyroid clonotypes above 0.001.

RNA transcripts gave rise to amplified TCR beta CDR3 regions. A set of HTBI primers served as the primers for a first-round RT-PCR of the TCR CDR3. TCRdb reanalysed the multiplex PCR reads using MiXCR and keeps one entry per CDR3 protein. The top ten clones hold about 20% of a sample with 550,000 to 600,000 distinct CDR3 sequences, 46% of them seen once. Germline V gene sequence: CDR1 ENHRY, CDR2 SYGVKD. V lost 6 bases, J lost 0 bases, and 1 base stayed unmatched. This CDR3 region has 13 residues. Sample: peripheral blood or thyroid tissue (not recorded which). This TCR derives from an adult woman with Graves' disease, either hyperthyroidism or ophthalmopathy (not recorded which). The chain recombines TRBV10-3 with TRBJ2-7; 8 bases are a match to TRBD2. The CDR3 loop is CAIRREVSYEQYF. The CDR3 DNA is TGTGCCATCAGGCGGGAGGTCTCCTACGAGCAGTACTTC.